Each of the 15 T cell receptor gamma chains below was sequenced from the same sample in a study of gamma delta lymphoproliferative disorders and STAT genes. PBMCs from patients and controls supplied the genomic DNA for sequencing. TCRdb used CATT to re-call clones from the multiplex PCR reads. The table lists about 840 gamma-chain clones, 20% to 30% of them singletons, with roughly 40% in the top ten. Material: blood. Receptors were obtained from a human donor in good health.

This clone occurred a few times. No DNA is shown, since the ends of the CDR3 on it are uncertain; the CDR3 is the one TCRdb lists. Here the V gene is TRGV3, but the J gene went uncalled. The CDR3 contains 19 residues when both ends are counted. Germline V gene lookup returns CDR1 VTNTFY and CDR2 YDVSTARD (reference sequence). The CDR3 protein is CATWDRLIIRNSLAVEQHF.

This clone was picked up a small number of times. The protein that TCRdb holds for this DNA derives from a much larger clone and differs from the translated DNA at residue 13, which likely indicates a read error; the protein shown here is translated from the DNA. The V gene corresponds to TRGV8; no J gene was called. Germline V CDR1 and CDR2: VENAVY, YDSYNSRV. The CDR3 runs 14 residues. CDR3 DNA: TGTGCCACCTGGGATTGCCCCACTGGTTGGTTCAAGACATTT. It codes for CATWDCPTGWFKTF.

For this clone: The DNA is left out, because the CDR3 cannot be placed on it with certainty; the CDR3 is given as TCRdb lists it. The J gene has no call, while the V gene is TRGV11. TRGV11 is noted as an ORF with a role that remains uncertain. From its first to its last residue, the CDR3 has 17 amino acids. CDR3 residues: CTTVPAGLGRHYYKKLF.

This clone ranks as large (0.1 to 1%). DNA for the CDR3: TGTGCCACCTGGGACGGCCGTTTTGATTATAAGAAACTCTTT. This gives the protein CATWDGRFDYKKLF. The rearrangement joins TRGV2 to TRGJ1 or TRGJ2. Here the J gene was assigned by germline matching of the DNA, as TCRdb has none. Germline lookup yields CDR1 EGSNGY and CDR2 YDSYNSKV. The ends lost 1 base at V and 5 bases at J; junction bases unmatched: 8. CDR3 length equals 14 residues.

By share, this clone counts as large (0.1 to 1%). It is unclear where the CDR3 begins or ends on the DNA, so no DNA is shown, and the CDR3 is as TCRdb lists it. The V gene is TRGV11; the J gene was not called. TRGV11 is sorted into the ORF group, with uncertain function. The CDR3 length is 17 residues, termini included. The CDR3 loop reads CTTVPAGLGTCRYKKLF.

This clone was observed once. No DNA is shown, since the ends of the CDR3 on it are uncertain; the CDR3 is the one TCRdb lists. No J gene was assigned, while the V gene was called as TRGV2. The V gene's germline CDR1 is EGSNGY and CDR2 YDSYNSKV. The CDR3 is 18 amino acids in total, end residues counted. CDR3 sequence reads: CATWDASIRNSLAVEQHF.

This clone is large within its sample. The chain is built from TRGV10 and TRGJ1 or TRGJ2. TCRdb lists no J gene, so it was determined here by aligning the DNA to germline. TRGV10 qualifies as an ORF whose function is uncertain. The V segment lost 8 bases and the J segment 11 bases; nucleotides outside the gene matches: 10. CDR3 size: 11 residues. In nucleotides, the CDR3 is TGTGCTGCGTGGCCCCCCAATGAGAAACTCTTT. This encodes CAAWPPNEKLF.

As for this clone: At one of its ends the junction is not consistent with the germline gene, which may arise from a read error. The J gene is TRGJP1, the V gene TRGV10. The J gene is absent in TCRdb and was assigned here via DNA matching to germline. TRGV10 is annotated as an ORF whose role is uncertain. This CDR3 is 10 amino acids long. CDR3 sequence: CAGWGWFKIF. In DNA, the CDR3 is TGCGCGGGATGGGGTTGGTTCAAGATATTT.

The chain joins TRGV10 to TRGJ1 or TRGJ2. TCRdb leaves out the J gene; it was filled in here by matching the DNA to germline. TRGV10 has ORF status, its function being uncertain. V was pared by 8 bases and J by 10 bases, with 12 bases of the junction left unmatched. The CDR3 covers 12 residues. CDR3 DNA sequence: TGTGCTGCGTGGGACCCCTTTTTAAAGAAACTCTTT. Its protein product is CAAWDPFLKKLF.

This clone ranks as medium-sized. V gene TRGV9 combines with J gene TRGJ1 or TRGJ2. The J gene, not given by TCRdb, was assigned here from a germline match of the nucleotide sequence. CDR3 length equals 16 residues. Germline assignment: CDR1 GITISATS and CDR2 ISYDGTV (reference sequence). V was clipped by 0 bases and J by 0 bases; unmatched bases: 8. The CDR3 sequence: CALWEVQRVNYYKKLF. CDR3 DNA: TGTGCCTTGTGGGAGGTGCAAAGGGTGAATTATTATAAGAAACTCTTT.

V usage is TRGV11 and J usage is TRGJ1 or TRGJ2. The J gene was not available in TCRdb and was assigned here by matching the DNA to germline segments. TRGV11 is sorted into the ORF group, with uncertain function. This CDR3 is built from 16 residues. Unmatched junction bases numbered 5, after V lost 0 bases and J lost 0 bases. CDR3 in DNA: TGTGCCTGCTGGATTAGGCACGTCCCGAATTATTATAAGAAACTCTTT. It encodes CACWIRHVPNYYKKLF.

This clone qualifies as large (0.1 to 1%). The chain uses TRGV10 and TRGJ1 or TRGJ2. TCRdb does not report a J gene; here it was assigned by matching the DNA to germline references. TRGV10 is an open reading frame, and its role is uncertain. The V gene end was trimmed by 8 bases and the J gene end by 7 bases; junction bases not matched to a gene: 9. The CDR3 runs 12 residues. The CDR3 coding sequence is TGTGCTGCGTGGGATCAATGGTATAAGAAACTCTTT. Protein product: CAAWDQWYKKLF.

A word on this clone: With only one base between it and a far larger clone, this is likely a read error. The same CDR3 also results from other DNA sequences found in this sample. The V gene is TRGV4, the J gene TRGJ1 or TRGJ2. The J gene, absent from TCRdb, was called here by matching the DNA to germline. Germline CDR1 and CDR2: EGSTGY and YDSYTSSV. The CDR3 has 11 residues. CDR3 nucleotides: TGTGCTACCTGGGATGAGGATAAGAAACTCTTT. Encoded protein: CATWDEDKKLF.

The J gene is TRGJ1 or TRGJ2, the V gene TRGV11. Germline matching of the DNA provided the J gene here, since TCRdb leaves it blank. TRGV11 is filed as an ORF, its function uncertain. This CDR3 comprises 12 residues. The trim removed 12 bases at V and 2 bases at J, leaving 7 bases unmatched. CDR3: CACGADYYKKLF. CDR3 bases: TGTGCCTGCGGAGCGGATTATTATAAGAAACTCTTT.

V gene TRGV8 combines with J gene TRGJP1. TCRdb gives no J gene; it was assigned here by matching the DNA to germline. This CDR3 spans 11 amino acids. Trimming at V came to 5 bases and at J to 8 bases, leaving 2 bases not matched to a gene. Germline CDR1 VENAVY, CDR2 YDSYNSRV. The CDR3 DNA reads as TGTGCCACCTGGGGGGGTTGGTTCAAGATATTT. This gives the protein CATWGGWFKIF.